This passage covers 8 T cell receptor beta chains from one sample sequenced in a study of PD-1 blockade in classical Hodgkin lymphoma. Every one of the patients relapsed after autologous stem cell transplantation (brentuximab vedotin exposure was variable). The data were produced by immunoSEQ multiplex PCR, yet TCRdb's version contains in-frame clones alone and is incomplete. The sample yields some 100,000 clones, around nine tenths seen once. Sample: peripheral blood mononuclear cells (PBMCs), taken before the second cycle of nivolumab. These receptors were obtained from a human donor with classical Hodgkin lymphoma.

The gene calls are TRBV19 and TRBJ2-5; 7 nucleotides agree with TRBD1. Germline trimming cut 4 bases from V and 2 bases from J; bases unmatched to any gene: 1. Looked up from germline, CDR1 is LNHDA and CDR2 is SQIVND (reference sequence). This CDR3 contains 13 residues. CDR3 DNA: TGTGCCAGTAGTACGACAGGGCAAGAGACCCAGTACTTC. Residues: CASSTTGQETQYF. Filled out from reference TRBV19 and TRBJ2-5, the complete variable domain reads DGGITQSPKYLFRKEGQNVTLSCEQNLNHDAMYWYRQDPGQGLRLIYYSQIVNDFQKGDIAEGYSVSREKKESFPLTVTSAQKNPTAFYLCASSTTGQETQYFGPGTRLLVL.

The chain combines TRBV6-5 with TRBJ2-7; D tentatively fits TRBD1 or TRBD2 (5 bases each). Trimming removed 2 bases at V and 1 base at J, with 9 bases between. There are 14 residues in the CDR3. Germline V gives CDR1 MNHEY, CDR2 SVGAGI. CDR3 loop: CASSYRDGSYEQYF. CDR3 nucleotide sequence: TGTGCCAGCAGTTACCGGGACGGTTCCTACGAGCAGTACTTC.

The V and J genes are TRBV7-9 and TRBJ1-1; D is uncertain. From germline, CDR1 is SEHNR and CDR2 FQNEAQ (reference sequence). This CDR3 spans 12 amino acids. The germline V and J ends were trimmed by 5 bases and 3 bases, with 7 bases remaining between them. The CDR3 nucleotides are TGTGCCAGCAGCCCCCTGGACACTGAAGCTTTCTTT. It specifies CASSPLDTEAFF.

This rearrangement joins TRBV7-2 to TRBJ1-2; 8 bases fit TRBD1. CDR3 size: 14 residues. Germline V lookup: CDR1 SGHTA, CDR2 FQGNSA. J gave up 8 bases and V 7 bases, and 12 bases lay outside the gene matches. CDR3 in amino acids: CASTGGKGRGGYTF. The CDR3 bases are TGTGCCAGCACAGGGGGCAAAGGGCGGGGAGGCTACACCTTC.

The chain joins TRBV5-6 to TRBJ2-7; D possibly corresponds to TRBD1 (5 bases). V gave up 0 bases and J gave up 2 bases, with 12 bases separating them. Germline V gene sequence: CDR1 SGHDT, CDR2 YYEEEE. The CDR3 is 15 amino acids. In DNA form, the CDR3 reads TGTGCCAGCAGCTTGGGGATGACGGACACCTACGAGCAGTACTTC. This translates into CASSLGMTDTYEQYF.

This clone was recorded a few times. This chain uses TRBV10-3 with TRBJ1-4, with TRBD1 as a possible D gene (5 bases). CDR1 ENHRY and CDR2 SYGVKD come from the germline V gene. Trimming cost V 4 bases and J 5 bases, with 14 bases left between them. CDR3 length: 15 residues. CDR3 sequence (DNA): TGTGCCATCAGTGCCGTTGACGGACAAAATGAAAAACTGTTTTTT. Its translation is CAISAVDGQNEKLFF.

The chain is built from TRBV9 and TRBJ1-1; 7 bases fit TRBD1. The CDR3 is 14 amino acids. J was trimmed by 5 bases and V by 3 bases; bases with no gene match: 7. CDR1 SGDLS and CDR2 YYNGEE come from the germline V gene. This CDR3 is CASSEQTGRTEAFF. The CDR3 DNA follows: TGTGCCAGCAGCGAGCAGACAGGGCGGACTGAAGCTTTCTTT.

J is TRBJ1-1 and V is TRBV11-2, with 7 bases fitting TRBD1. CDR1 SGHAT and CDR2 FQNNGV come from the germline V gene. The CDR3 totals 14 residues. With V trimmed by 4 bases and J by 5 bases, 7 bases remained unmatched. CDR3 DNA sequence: TGTGCCAGCAGCTCGTACAGGGGTAGGACTGAAGCTTTCTTT. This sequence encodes CASSSYRGRTEAFF. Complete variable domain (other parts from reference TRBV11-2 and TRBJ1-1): EAGVAQSPRYKIIEKRQSVAFWCNPISGHATLYWYQQILGQGPKLLIQFQNNGVVDDSQLPKDRFSAERLKGVDSTLKIQPAKLEDSAVYLCASSSYRGRTEAFFGQGTRLTVV.